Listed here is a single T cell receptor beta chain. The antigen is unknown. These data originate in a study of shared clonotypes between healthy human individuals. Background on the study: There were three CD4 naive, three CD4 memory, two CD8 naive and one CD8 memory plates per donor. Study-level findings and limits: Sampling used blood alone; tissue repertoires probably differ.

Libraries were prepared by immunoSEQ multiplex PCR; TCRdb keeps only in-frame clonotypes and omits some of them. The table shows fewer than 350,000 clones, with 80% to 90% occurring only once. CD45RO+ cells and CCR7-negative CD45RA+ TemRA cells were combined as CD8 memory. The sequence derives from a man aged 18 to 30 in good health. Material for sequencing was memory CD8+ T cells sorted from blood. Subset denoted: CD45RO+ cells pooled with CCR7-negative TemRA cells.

For the CDR3, the DNA is TGTGCCAGCAGTTTAGGGGCGGGTGAGCAGTTCTTC. Amino acids: CASSLGAGEQFF. The V call is TRBV28, the J call TRBJ2-1; perhaps D is TRBD1 or TRBD2 (5 bases each). V was shortened by 2 bases and J by 9 bases, with 8 bases between the two germline ends. The CDR3 spans 12 residues. Germline assignment: CDR1 MDHEN and CDR2 SYDVKM.